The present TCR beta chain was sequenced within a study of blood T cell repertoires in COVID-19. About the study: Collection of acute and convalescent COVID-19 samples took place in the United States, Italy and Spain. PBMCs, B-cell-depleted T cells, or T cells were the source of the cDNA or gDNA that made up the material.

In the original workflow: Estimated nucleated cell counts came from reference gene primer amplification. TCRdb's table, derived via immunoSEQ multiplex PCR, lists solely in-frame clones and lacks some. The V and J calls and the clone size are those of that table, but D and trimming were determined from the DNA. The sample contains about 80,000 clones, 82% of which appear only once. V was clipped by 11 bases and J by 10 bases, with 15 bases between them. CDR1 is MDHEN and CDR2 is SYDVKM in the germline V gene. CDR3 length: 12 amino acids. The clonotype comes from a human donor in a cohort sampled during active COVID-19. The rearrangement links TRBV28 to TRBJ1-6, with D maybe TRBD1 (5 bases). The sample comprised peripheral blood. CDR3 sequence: CASLGGKSPLHF. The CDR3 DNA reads TGTGCCTCTCTTGGGGGGAAATCACCCCTCCACTTT. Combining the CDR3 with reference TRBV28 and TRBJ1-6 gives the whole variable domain DVKVTQSSRYLVKRTGEKVFLECVQDMDHENMFWYRQDPGLGLRLIYFSYDVKMKEKGDIPEGYSVSREKKERFSLILESASTNQTSMYLCASLGGKSPLHFGNGTRLTVT.